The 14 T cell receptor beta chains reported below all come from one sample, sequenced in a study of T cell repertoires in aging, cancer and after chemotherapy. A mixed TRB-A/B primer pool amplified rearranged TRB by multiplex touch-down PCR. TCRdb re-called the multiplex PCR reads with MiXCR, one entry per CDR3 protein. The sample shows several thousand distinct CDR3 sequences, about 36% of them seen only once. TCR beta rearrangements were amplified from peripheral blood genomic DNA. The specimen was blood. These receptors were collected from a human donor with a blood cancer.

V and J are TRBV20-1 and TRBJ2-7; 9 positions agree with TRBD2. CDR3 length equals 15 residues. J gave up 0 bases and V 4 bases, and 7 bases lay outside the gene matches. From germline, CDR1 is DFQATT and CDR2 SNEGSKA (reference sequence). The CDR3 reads CSAMLAGAYSYEQYF. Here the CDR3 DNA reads TGCAGTGCTATGTTAGCGGGAGCGTACTCCTACGAGCAGTACTTC.

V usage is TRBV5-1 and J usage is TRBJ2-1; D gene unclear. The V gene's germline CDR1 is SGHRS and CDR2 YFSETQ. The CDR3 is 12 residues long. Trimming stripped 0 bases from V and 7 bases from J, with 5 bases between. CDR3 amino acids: CASSLVANEQFF. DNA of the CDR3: TGCGCCAGCAGCTTGGTTGCAAATGAGCAGTTCTTC.

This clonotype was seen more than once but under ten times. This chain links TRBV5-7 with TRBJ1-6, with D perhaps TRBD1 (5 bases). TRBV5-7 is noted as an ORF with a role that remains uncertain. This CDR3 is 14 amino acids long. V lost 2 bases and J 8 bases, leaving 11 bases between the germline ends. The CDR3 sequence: CASSFGAYDSPLHF. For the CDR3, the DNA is TGTGCCAGCAGCTTTGGGGCTTATGATTCACCCCTCCACTTT.

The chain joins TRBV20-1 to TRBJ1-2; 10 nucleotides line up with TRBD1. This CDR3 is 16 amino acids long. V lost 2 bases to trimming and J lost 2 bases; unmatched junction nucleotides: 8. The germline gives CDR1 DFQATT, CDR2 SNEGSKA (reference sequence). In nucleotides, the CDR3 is TGCAGTGCTAGACGTTCTGACAGGGGGCGAAACTATGGCTACACCTTC. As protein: CSARRSDRGRNYGYTF.

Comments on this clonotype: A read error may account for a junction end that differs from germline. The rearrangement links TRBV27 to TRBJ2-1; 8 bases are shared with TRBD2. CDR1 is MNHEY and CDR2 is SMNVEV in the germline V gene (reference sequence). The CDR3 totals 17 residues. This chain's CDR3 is CTSSLLAGPSTYNEQFF. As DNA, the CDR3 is TGTACCAGCAGTCTGCTAGCGGGCCCCAGCACCTACAATGAGCAGTTCTTC.

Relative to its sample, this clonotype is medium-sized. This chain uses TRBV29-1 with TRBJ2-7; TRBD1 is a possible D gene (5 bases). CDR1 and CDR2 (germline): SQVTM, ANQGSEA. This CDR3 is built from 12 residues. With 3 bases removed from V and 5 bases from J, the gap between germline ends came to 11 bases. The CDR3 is CSVEIIGDEQYF. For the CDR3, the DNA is TGCAGCGTTGAGATCATAGGGGACGAGCAGTACTTC.

CDR3: CASSLGAGKGDGELFF. DNA for the CDR3: TGCGCCAGCAGCTTGGGAGCGGGAAAAGGCGACGGGGAGCTGTTTTTT. V usage is TRBV5-1 and J usage is TRBJ2-2; 7 positions match TRBD2. The CDR3 is 16 residues long. V shed 0 bases and J 7 bases; nucleotides not matched to a gene: 9. Germline values: CDR1 SGHRS, CDR2 YFSETQ.

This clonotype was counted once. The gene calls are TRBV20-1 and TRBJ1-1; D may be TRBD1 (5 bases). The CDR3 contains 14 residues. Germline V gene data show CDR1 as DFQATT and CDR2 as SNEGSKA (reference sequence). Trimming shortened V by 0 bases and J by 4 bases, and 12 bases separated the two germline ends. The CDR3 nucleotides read TGCAGTGCTAGAGACGGGACCCCTTTCACTGAAGCTTTCTTT. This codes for CSARDGTPFTEAFF.

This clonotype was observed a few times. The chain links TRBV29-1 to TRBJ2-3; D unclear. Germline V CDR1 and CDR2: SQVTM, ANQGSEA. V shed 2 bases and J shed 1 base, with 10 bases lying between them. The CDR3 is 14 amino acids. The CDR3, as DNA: TGCAGCGTTGAATCCGCTTATGGCACAGATACGCAGTATTTT. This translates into CSVESAYGTDTQYF.

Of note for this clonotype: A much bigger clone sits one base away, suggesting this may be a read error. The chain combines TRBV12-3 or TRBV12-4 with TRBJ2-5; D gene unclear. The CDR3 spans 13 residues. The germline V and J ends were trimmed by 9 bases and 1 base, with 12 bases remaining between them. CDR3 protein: CARSLPTQETQYF. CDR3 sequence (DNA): TGTGCCAGAAGCCTACCAACCCAAGAGACCCAGTACTTC.

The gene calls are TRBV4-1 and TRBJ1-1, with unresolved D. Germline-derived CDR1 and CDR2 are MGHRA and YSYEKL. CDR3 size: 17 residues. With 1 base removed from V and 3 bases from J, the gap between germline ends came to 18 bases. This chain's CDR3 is CASSQVHPRPPDTEAFF. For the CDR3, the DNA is TGCGCCAGCAGCCAAGTCCATCCTCGGCCCCCGGACACTGAAGCTTTCTTT.

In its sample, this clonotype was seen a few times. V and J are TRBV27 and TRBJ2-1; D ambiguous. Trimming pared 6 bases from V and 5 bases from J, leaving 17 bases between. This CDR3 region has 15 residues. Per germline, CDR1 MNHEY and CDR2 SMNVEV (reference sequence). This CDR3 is CASRSGLNWDNEQFF. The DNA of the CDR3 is TGTGCCAGCAGGTCTGGATTAAACTGGGACAATGAGCAGTTCTTC.

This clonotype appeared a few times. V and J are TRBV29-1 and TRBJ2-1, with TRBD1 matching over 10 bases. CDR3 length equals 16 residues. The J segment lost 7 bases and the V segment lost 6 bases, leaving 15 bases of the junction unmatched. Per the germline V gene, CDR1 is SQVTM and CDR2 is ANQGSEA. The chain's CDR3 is CSVQIPTGGTPNEQFF. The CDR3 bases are TGCAGCGTCCAAATCCCGACAGGGGGCACACCTAATGAGCAGTTCTTC.

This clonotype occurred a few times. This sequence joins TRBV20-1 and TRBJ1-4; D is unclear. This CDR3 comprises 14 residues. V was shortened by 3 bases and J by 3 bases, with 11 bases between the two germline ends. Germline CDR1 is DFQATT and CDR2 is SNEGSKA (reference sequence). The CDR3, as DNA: TGCAGTGCTAGCTTGGGAGCATCTAATGAAAAACTGTTTTTT. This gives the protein CSASLGASNEKLFF.